The present entry profiles one T cell receptor beta chain with its context. Its antigen target is currently unknown. No base-level quality is on record; no much larger clone is a single base apart. In the same sample, other DNA sequences code for this CDR3. This entry is derived from a study of shared clonotypes between healthy human individuals (dated by TCRdb to about 2020). Background for the entire study: The cohort comprised a couple of women and a few men aged 18 to 49 years. The study deeply sequenced blood TCR repertoires of five healthy adults to estimate repertoire size and the extent of clonotype sharing between individuals. Different laboratories and diverse techniques were used to prepare libraries and sequence TCR repertoires, to increase sequencing depth and limit assay-specific biases. Per donor, leukapheresis produced somewhere between about 0.85 and 8.9 billion PBMCs. The research as a whole found: Pairwise subsampling indicated that sequencing depth was expected to affect the degree of clonotype sharing among donors. Only blood was sampled, and tissue TCR repertoires likely differ from those in blood. The genetic and exposure-history diversity represented was limited by the small number of donors.

Trimming at the junction amounts to 5 bases on V and 6 bases on J, and the germline ends lie 11 bases apart. From a lookup of the germline V gene, CDR1 and CDR2 are SGHTA and FQGNSA. From the cysteine up to the phenylalanine, the CDR3 has a length of 12 residues. Solely the CDR3 DNA is kept, with 36 bases framed from the first base. Donors were healthy HIV-negative adults with no recently reported acute infections or vaccinations. All donors were Caucasian adults living in Nashville, Tennessee, USA. For unsorted samples, about 85 million PBMCs were counted and genomic DNA was extracted with the QIAamp DNA Blood Mini kit. Blood was obtained by leukapheresis, after which PBMCs were separated by Ficoll-Histopaque density gradient centrifugation and cryopreserved in liquid nitrogen vapor phase. TCR CDR3 regions were amplified from genomic DNA by multiplex PCR using the deep immunoSEQ assay. Genomic DNA extracted from each cell subset was distributed evenly over all wells of several immunoSEQ 96-well plates, and each plate served as one replicate. Each replicate PCR for unsorted PBMC received roughly 300 ng genomic DNA, equal to around 30,000 T cell genomes. Genomic DNA from unsorted PBMC was sequenced over ten immunoSEQ deep assay plates. The purified libraries were quantified using a Qubit 3.0 fluorometer, sized with a Bioanalyzer 2100, and then quantified again using the KAPA Library Quantification kit. Every immunoSEQ 96-well plate was sequenced on a separate single-read 150-cycle Illumina NextSeq 550 flow cell. The original methods were these. The immunoSEQ output contained only junctional sequences without quality scores, so filtering could not match that applied to full-length reads. Sequences were annotated with PyIR, a Python wrapper for IgBLAST v1.9, using IMGT germline references to assign V/J genes and CDR3. Reads were filtered out if the reads had weak V/J assignments (E-value above 1e-6), no CDR3, stop codons, out-of-frame junctions, or ambiguous translated residues. V3J clonotypes were defined by identical inferred V gene, J gene, and CDR3 amino acid sequence. Percentage overlap between repertoires was computed as shared unique clonotypes divided by the size of the smaller repertoire. Richness of each repertoire was evaluated using RTK rarefaction, the Chao1 estimator, and Recon v2.1 estimates of unobserved clonotypes. Here the immuneACCESS table is served through TCRdb, limited to in-frame sequences with V and J called. Missing clones are a known gap in these copies; in checked studies unresolved V genes cover under half, and the rest lacks a known reason. V, J and clone size were drawn from that table, and D and trimming were deduced from the DNA. The sample includes around 440,000 clones, with around 77% observed a single time. About 12% of the sample lies in the top ten.

The receptor chain draws on TRBV7-2 and TRBJ2-7; the D gene identity is not certain. The clonotype originates from a woman in her 40s in good health. Some clones in this sample may be carry-over from other donors' samples. Input material: PBMCs. The sequenced DNA: TGTGCCAGCAGCCTGGCGGTTGGCGAGCAGTACTTC. Translated, this is CASSLAVGEQYF.